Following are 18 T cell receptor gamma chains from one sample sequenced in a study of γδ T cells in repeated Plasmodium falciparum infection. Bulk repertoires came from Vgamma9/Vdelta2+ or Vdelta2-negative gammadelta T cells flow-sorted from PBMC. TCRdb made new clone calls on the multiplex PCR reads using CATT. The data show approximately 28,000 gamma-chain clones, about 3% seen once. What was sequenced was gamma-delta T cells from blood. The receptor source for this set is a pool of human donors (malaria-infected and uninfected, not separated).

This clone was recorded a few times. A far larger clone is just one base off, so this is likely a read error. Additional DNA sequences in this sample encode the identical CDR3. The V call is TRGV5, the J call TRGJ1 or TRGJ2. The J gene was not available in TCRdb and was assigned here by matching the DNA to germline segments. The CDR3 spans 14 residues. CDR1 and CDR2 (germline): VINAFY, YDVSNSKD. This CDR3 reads CATWDSCKRYKKLF. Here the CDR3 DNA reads TGCGCCACCTGGGACTCCTGTAAGCGGTATAAGAAACTCTTT.

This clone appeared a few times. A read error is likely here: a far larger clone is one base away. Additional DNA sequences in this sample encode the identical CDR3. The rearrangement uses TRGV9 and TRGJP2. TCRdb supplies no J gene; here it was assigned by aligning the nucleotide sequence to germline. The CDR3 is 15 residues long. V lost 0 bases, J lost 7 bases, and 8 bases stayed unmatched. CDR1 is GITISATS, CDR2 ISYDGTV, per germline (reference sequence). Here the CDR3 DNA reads TGTGCCTTGTGGGAGGTGAAGGTGTCTGATTGGATCAAGACGTTT. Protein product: CALWEVKVSDWIKTF.

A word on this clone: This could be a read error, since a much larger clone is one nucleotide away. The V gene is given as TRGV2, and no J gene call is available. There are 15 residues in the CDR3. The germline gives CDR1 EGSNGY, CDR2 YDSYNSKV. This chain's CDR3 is CATWDGPQNYYKKLF. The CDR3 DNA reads TGTGCCACCTGGGACGGACCCCAAAATTATTATAAGAAGCTCTTT.

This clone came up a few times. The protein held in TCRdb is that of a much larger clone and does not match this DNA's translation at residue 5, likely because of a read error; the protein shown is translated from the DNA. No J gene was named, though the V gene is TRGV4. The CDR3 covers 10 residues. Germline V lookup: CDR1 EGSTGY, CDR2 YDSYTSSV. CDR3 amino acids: CATWGWPKLF. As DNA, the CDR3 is TGTGCCACCTGGGGCTGGCCCAAACTCTTT.

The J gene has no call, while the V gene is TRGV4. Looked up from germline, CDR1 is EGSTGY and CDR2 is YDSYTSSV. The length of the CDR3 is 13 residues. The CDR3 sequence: CATWAGHSCTTLF. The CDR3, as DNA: TGTGCCACCTGGGCTGGGCATTCTTGTACGACCCTCTTT.

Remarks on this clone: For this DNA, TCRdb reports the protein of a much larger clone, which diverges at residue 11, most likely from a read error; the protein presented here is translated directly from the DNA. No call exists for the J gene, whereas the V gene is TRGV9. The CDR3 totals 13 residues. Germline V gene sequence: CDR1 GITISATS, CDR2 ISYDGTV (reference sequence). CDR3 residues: CALWEVCGGKRLF. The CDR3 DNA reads TGTGCCTTGTGGGAGGTGTGTGGGGGTAAGAGACTCTTT.

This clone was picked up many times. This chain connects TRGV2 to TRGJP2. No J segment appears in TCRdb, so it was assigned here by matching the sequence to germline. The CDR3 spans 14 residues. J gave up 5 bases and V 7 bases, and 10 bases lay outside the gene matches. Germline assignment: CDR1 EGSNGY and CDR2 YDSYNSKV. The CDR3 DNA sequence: TGTGCCACCTGCCGAACGAGGAGTGATTGGATCAAGACGTTT. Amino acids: CATCRTRSDWIKTF.

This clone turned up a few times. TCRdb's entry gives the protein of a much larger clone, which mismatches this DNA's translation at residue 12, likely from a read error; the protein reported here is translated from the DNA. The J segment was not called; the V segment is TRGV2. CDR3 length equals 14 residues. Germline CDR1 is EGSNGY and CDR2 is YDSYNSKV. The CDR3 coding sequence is TGTGCCACCTGGGACTGGTATGGTGATTGGATCGAGACGTTT. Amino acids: CATWDWYGDWIETF.

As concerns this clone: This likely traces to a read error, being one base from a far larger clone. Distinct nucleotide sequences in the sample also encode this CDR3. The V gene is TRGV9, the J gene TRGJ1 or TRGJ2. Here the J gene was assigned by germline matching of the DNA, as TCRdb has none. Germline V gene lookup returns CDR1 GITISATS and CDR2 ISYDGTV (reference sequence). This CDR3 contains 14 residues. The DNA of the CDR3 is TGTGCCCTGTGGGAGCCGCGAAATTATTATAAGAAACTCTTT. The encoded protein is CALWEPRNYYKKLF.

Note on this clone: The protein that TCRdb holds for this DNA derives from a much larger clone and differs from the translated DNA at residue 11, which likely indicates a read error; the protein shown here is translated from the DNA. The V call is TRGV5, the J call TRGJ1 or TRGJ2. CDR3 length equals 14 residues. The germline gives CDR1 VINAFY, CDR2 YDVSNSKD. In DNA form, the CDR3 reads TGTGCCACCTGGGACAGGCGGCGGTATTATAGGAAACTCTTT. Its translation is CATWDRRRYYRKLF.

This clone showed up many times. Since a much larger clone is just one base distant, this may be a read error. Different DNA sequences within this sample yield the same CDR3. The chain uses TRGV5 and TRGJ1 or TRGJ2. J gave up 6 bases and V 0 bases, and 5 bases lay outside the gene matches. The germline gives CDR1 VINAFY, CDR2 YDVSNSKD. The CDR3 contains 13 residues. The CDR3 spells CATWDRPCYKKLF. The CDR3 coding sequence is TGTGCCACCTGGGACAGGCCCTGTTATAAGAAACTCTTT.

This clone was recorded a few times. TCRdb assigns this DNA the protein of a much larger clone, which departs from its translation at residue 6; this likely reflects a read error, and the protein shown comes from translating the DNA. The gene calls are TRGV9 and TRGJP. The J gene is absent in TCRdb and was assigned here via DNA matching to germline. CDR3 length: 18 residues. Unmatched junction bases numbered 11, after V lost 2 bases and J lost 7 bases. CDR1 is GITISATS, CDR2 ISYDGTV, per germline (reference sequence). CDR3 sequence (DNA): TGTGCCTTGTGGGAGGGGACCCAATCGGAGTTGGGCAAAAAAATCAAGGTATTT. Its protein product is CALWEGTQSELGKKIKVF.

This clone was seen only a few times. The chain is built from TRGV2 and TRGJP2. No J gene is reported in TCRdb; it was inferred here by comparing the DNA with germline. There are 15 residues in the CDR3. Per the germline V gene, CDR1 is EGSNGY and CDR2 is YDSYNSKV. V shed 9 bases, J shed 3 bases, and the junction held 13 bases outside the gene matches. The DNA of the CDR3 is TGTGCCACCCGGGGGGACCCCCGTAGTGATTGGATCAAGACGTTT. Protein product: CATRGDPRSDWIKTF.

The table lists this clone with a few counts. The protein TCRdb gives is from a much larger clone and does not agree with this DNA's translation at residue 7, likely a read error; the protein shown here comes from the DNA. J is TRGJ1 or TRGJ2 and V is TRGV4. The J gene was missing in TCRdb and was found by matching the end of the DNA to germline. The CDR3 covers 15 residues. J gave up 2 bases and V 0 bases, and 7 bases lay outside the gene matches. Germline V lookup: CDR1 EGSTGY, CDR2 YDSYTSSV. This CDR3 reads CATWDGVRYYYKKLF. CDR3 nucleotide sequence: TGTGCCACCTGGGATGGGGTGAGATATTATTATAAGAAACTCTTT.

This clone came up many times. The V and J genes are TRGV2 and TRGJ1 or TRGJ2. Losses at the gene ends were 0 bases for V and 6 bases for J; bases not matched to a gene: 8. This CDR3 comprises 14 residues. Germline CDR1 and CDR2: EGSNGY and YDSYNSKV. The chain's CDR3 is CATWDGPCAYKKLF. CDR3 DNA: TGTGCCACCTGGGACGGGCCATGTGCTTATAAGAAACTCTTT.

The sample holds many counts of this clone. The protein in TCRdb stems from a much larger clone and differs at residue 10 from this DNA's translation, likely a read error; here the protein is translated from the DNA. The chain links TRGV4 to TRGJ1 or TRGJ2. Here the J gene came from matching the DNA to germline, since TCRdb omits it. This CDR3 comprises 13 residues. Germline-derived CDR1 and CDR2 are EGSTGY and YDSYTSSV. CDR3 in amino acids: CATWDSMSYRKLF. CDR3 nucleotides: TGTGCCACCTGGGATAGTATGAGTTATAGGAAACTCTTT.

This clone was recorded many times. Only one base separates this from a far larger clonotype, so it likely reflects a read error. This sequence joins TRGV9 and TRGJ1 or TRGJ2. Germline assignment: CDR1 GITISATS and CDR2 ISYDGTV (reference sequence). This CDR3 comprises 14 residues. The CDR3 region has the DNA TGTGCCTTGTGGGAGGCGACCCTTGAAAATAAGAAGCTCTTT. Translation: CALWEATLENKKLF.

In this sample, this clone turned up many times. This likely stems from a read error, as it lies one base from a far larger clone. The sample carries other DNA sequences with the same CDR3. The DNA for the CDR3 is TGTGCCTTGTGGGAGGTAAATCCCCCTTATAAGAAGCTCTTT. It specifies CALWEVNPPYKKLF. No J gene was called, and the V gene is TRGV9. This CDR3 region has 14 residues. Germline assignment: CDR1 GITISATS and CDR2 ISYDGTV (reference sequence).